Listed below are T cell receptor beta chains from one sample, sequenced in a study of chemoradiotherapy in HPV16-positive cancers. The method was immunoSEQ multiplex PCR; TCRdb's version includes in-frame clones alone and lacks a portion of them. The table shows about 68,000 clones, with 88% occurring only once. The sample consisted of blood, taken from a patient who underwent chemoradiotherapy. The receptors here all came from a human donor with HPV-associated anogenital cancer. Each CDR3 is given with its conserved first and last residue. The D gene is left open where the match is weak. Clone size appears in some rows only: once, few, many, or a class for an expanded clone.

. TRBJ1-3 TRBV6-5 . TGTGCCAGCAGCCCAGGGAGGCCGCTTTCGGGCACCATATATTTT CASSPGRPLSGTIYF
. TRBJ1-2 TRBV7-9 . TGTGCCACTCCGGGAACCATTCCCCGGTCGAGCTACACCTTC CATPGTIPRSSYTF
. TRBJ2-1 TRBV19 TRBD2 TGTGCCAGTAGTATAGGGACTAGAACCAATGAGCAGTTCTTC CASSIGTRTNEQFF
. TRBJ2-7 TRBV5-4 TRBD2 TGTGCCAGCAGCTCTATAGCGGGAAGCTCCTACGAGCAGTACTTC CASSSIAGSSYEQYF
. TRBJ1-1 TRBV27 TRBD1 TGTGCCAGCAGTCCCCGAGGGACAGGGGGAACTGAAGCTTTCTTT CASSPRGTGGTEAFF
. TRBJ1-6 TRBV4-1 . TGCGCCAGCAGCCGGGTGGGGGAGAGCTCCTATAATTCACCCCTCCACTTT CASSRVGESSYNSPLHF
. TRBJ1-1 TRBV20-1 . TGCAGTGCTAGGGGGTGGCCTGAAGCTTTCTTT CSARGWPEAFF
. TRBJ2-1 TRBV18 TRBD1 TGTGCCAGCTCACCGTCATGGACAGGGGGACTCGATGAGCAGTTCTTC CASSPSWTGGLDEQFF
. TRBJ2-1 TRBV6-5 TRBD1 TGTGCCAGCTGGACAGGGACTAATGAGCAGTTCTTC CASWTGTNEQFF
. TRBJ1-5 TRBV7-2 . TGTGCCAGCAGCTTAGGGTCTTATAGCAATCAGCCCCAGCATTTT CASSLGSYSNQPQHF
. TRBJ2-1 TRBV5-5 TRBD2 TGTGCCAGCAGCTTGACGACTAGCGAGTCGGTGGATGAGCAGTTCTTC CASSLTTSESVDEQFF
. TRBJ2-3 TRBV5-4 . TGTGCCAGCAGCTTGTACACCGGGACACACCCAGATACGCAGTATTTT CASSLYTGTHPDTQYF
once TRBJ1-5 TRBV19 . TGTGCCAGCCGAGGCGGGACGCCTAGCAATCAGCCCCAGCATTTT CASRGGTPSNQPQHF
. TRBJ1-4 TRBV10-3 . TGTGCCACGAAGGGGCAGGGCACTCCACAGGGACTGTTTTTT CATKGQGTPQGLFF
once TRBJ1-1 TRBV9 TRBD1 TGTGCCAGCAGCACTTGGGACAGGGGGACTGAAGCTTTCTTT CASSTWDRGTEAFF
. TRBJ2-7 TRBV27 TRBD1 TGTGCCAGCAGTTTAGGGCAGGGGGCCTGGGAGCAGTACTTC CASSLGQGAWEQYF